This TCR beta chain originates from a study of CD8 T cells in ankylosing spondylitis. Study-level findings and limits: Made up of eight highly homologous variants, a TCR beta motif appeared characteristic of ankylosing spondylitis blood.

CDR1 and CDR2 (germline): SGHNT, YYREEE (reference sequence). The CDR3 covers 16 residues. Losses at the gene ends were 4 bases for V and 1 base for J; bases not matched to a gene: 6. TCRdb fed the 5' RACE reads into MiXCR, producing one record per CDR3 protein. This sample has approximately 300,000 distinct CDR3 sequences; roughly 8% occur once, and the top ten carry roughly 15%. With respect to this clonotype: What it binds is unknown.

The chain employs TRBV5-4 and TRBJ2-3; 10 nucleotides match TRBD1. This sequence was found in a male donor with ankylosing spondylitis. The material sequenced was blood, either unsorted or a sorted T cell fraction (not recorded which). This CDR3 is CASSAGGTGGTDTQYF. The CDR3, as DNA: TGTGCCAGCAGCGCTGGGGGGACAGGGGGCACAGATACGCAGTATTTT.